Listed below are T cell receptor beta chains from one sample, sequenced in a study of blood T cell repertoires in COVID-19. Clones were read by immunoSEQ multiplex PCR, and TCRdb kept only the in-frame ones, dropping some. In the table there are around 250,000 clones, around 90% of which are singletons. The material sequenced was PBMCs or T cells enriched from blood (not recorded which). These receptor sequences come from a woman aged 45-65 years who had recovered from COVID-19. Each CDR3 is given with its conserved first and last residue. The D gene is left open where the match is weak. Clone size is given for some rows only: seen once, a few or many times, or a class if the clone is expanded.

V	D	size	J	DNA	CDR3
TRBV3-1/TRBV3-2	-	-	TRBJ2-7	TGTGCCAGCACTCCCCTAACCTACGAGCAGTACTTC	CASTPLTYEQYF
TRBV28	TRBD2	-	TRBJ2-3	TGTGCCAGCAGTCTCGGGACTAGCGGCCGAGATACGCAGTATTTT	CASSLGTSGRDTQYF
TRBV2	TRBD1	-	TRBJ2-7	TGTGCCAGCAGTTGGGACAGGGGAGAGCAGTACTTC	CASSWDRGEQYF
TRBV2	TRBD1	once	TRBJ2-2	TGTGCCAGCAGTAGACAGGGGGCGAACACCGGGGAGCTGTTTTTT	CASSRQGANTGELFF
TRBV6-4	-	-	TRBJ2-6	TGTGCCAGCAGTGACTTACGGTCTGGGGCCAACGTCCTGACTTTC	CASSDLRSGANVLTF
TRBV11-2	-	-	TRBJ2-1	TGTGCCAGCAGCTTCTCCGAACGGGGTGAGCAGTTCTTC	CASSFSERGEQFF
TRBV2	TRBD1	few	TRBJ2-3	TGTGCCAGCAGGGACAGGGAAGGGACAGATACGCAGTATTTT	CASRDREGTDTQYF
TRBV18	-	-	TRBJ1-1	TGTGCCACTGGGGGGGCGGCGAACACTGAAGCTTTCTTT	CATGGAANTEAFF
TRBV27	TRBD2	-	TRBJ2-1	TGTGCCAGCAGCCTAACCCCGACTAGCGGGGTCCCCAATGAGCAGTTCTTC	CASSLTPTSGVPNEQFF
TRBV7-2	TRBD2	-	TRBJ2-5	TGTGCCAGCAGCCGTAGCGGGATGGGGACCCAGTACTTC	CASSRSGMGTQYF
TRBV6-5	-	once	TRBJ1-6	TGTGCCAGCAGCAGGTCTTACTCCTATAATTCACCCCTCCACTTT	CASSRSYSYNSPLHF
TRBV27	TRBD1	-	TRBJ1-1	TGTGCCAGCAGTTTAGGGAAGACAGGGGGGTACACTGAAGCTTTCTTT	CASSLGKTGGYTEAFF
TRBV28	-	-	TRBJ2-3	TGTGCCAGCAGCCCGACTGCAGATACGCAGTATTTT	CASSPTADTQYF
TRBV18	TRBD1	once	TRBJ1-2	TGTGCCAGCTCACCCGCCGGGACAGGGGATGGCTACACCTTC	CASSPAGTGDGYTF
TRBV6-1	-	-	TRBJ2-4	TGTGCCAGCAGTGAAGATCACTCGGACATTCAGTACTTC	CASSEDHSDIQYF
TRBV7-9	TRBD1	-	TRBJ2-1	TGTGCCAGCAGCCCGGACAGGGCTTCCTACAATGAGCAGTTCTTC	CASSPDRASYNEQFF
TRBV7-9	TRBD1	-	TRBJ1-1	TGTGCCAGCAGCTTATCATCGACAGGGGGCGCCCCGGACACTGAAGCTTTCTTT	CASSLSSTGGAPDTEAFF
TRBV6-5	TRBD2	-	TRBJ2-2	TGTGCCAGCAGAGCGACTAGCTACACCGGGGAGCTGTTTTTT	CASRATSYTGELFF
TRBV10-3	TRBD1	-	TRBJ2-7	TGTGCCACAAAAACCGGGACAGGGATTTACGAGCAGTACTTC	CATKTGTGIYEQYF
TRBV3-1/TRBV3-2	TRBD2	-	TRBJ2-1	TGTGCCAGCAGAGGACTAGCGGGATCGGATGAGCAGTTCTTC	CASRGLAGSDEQFF
TRBV20-1	-	-	TRBJ1-1	TGCAGTGCTAGCCAGGCCACTGAAGCTTTCTTT	CSASQATEAFF
TRBV15	-	-	TRBJ1-6	TGTGCCACCAGCAGATTGGGCGCAGAAAATTCACCCCTCCACTTT	CATSRLGAENSPLHF
TRBV28	-	-	TRBJ2-7	TGTGCCAGCAGCTGGAGTCACGAGCAGTACTTC	CASSWSHEQYF
TRBV3-1/TRBV3-2	-	few	TRBJ1-6	TGTGCCAGCAGCCCCGGCGGGGGCTCGCATTCACCCCTCCACTTT	CASSPGGGSHSPLHF
TRBV5-1	-	-	TRBJ1-2	TGCGCCAGCAGCTACCGTTCACAGGGAGACGGCTACACCTTC	CASSYRSQGDGYTF
TRBV5-4	-	-	TRBJ1-1	TGTGCCAGCAGCTTGGCGAATACGGGAAACACTGAAGCTTTCTTT	CASSLANTGNTEAFF
TRBV7-6	-	-	TRBJ1-1	TGTGCCAGCAGCTTAGATGGGGGCGGCACTGAAGCTTTCTTT	CASSLDGGGTEAFF
TRBV2	-	-	TRBJ1-4	TGTGCCAGCAGGGTCTATGACAGAACCTCTAATGAAAAACTGTTTTTT	CASRVYDRTSNEKLFF
TRBV27	-	-	TRBJ2-5	TGTGCCAGCAGTTTCCGCGTGCGGGAGACCCAGTACTTC	CASSFRVRETQYF
TRBV7-8	-	-	TRBJ2-1	TGTGCCAGCAGCTTAGGGTGGACTGATGAGCAGTTCTTC	CASSLGWTDEQFF
TRBV6-5	-	-	TRBJ2-7	TGTGCCAGCAACCCTCGGTGGCAGGGGGGATACGAGCAGTACTTC	CASNPRWQGGYEQYF
TRBV19	-	-	TRBJ2-2	TGTGCCAGTAGTATTTCTACCGGGGAGCTGTTTTTT	CASSISTGELFF
TRBV7-2	-	-	TRBJ1-3	TGTGCCAGCAGCTTAGCTACAGGGACTGGAAACACCATATATTTT	CASSLATGTGNTIYF
TRBV3-1/TRBV3-2	-	-	TRBJ1-1	TGTGCCAGCAGCCAAGAGTTATCGGGTTTTTTATCTTTCTTT	CASSQELSGFLSFF
TRBV24-1	TRBD2	-	TRBJ2-5	TGTGCCACCAGTGACTACGGACTAGCGGGGATTAAAGAGACCCAGTACTTC	CATSDYGLAGIKETQYF
TRBV7-7	-	-	TRBJ2-5	TGTGCTAGCAGCTTATTCCTGCCAGGGTACCAAGAGACCCAGTACTTC	CASSLFLPGYQETQYF
TRBV9	-	-	TRBJ1-2	TGTGCCAGCAGCTCGCAACCAAGTGGGGCCTATGGCTACACCTTC	CASSSQPSGAYGYTF
TRBV5-1	TRBD2	once	TRBJ2-7	TGCGCCAGCAGCTTGGGTGTAGCGGGAGGGGTATACGAGCAGTACTTC	CASSLGVAGGVYEQYF
TRBV6-5	TRBD1	-	TRBJ1-3	TGTGCCAGCAGTCCCACAGGGGGCTCTGGAAACACCATATATTTT	CASSPTGGSGNTIYF
TRBV4-3	-	-	TRBJ2-7	TGCGCCAGCAGCCAAGAGGCCCAGAACGTGCAGTACTTC	CASSQEAQNVQYF
TRBV10-2	-	-	TRBJ1-5	TGCGCCAGCAGTGACCCCGGGGAGGGGGGCTATCAGCCCCAGCATTTT	CASSDPGEGGYQPQHF
TRBV12-3/TRBV12-4	-	-	TRBJ1-3	TGTGCCAGCAGTTTAGCGAGGGCATACACCATATATTTT	CASSLARAYTIYF
TRBV5-5	-	-	TRBJ2-1	TGTGCCAGCAGCTTCCTAGACGGTGAGCAGTTCTTC	CASSFLDGEQFF
TRBV19	TRBD2	-	TRBJ2-3	TGTGCCAGTAATATAGCGGGAGGGATAACAGATACGCAGTATTTT	CASNIAGGITDTQYF
TRBV27	-	-	TRBJ2-7	TGTGCCAGCAGTTTATCGCCCGGGGACGAGCAGTACTTC	CASSLSPGDEQYF
TRBV28	TRBD2	-	TRBJ2-7	TGTGCCAGCAGTTCTCGGACTAGCGGGACGGACGAGCAGTACTTC	CASSSRTSGTDEQYF
TRBV27	-	-	TRBJ2-1	TGTGCCAGCAGTTTTCCAGGAAAGGAGCAGTTCTTC	CASSFPGKEQFF
TRBV4-3	-	-	TRBJ1-3	TGCGCCAGCAGCGCAGGGTGGGGAAACACCATATATTTT	CASSAGWGNTIYF
TRBV10-1	TRBD1	-	TRBJ1-6	TGCGCCAGCAGTGAGCCGACGGGACAGGGGCAATCCTATAATTCACCCCTCCACTTT	CASSEPTGQGQSYNSPLHF
TRBV7-9	TRBD1	-	TRBJ1-5	TGTGCCAGCAGTCCTCAGGGGGCATTTGGCAATCAGCCCCAGCATTTT	CASSPQGAFGNQPQHF
TRBV28	-	-	TRBJ1-1	TGTGCCAGCAGTGTGGGGAGAATGGCTTTCTTT	CASSVGRMAFF
TRBV18	TRBD1	-	TRBJ1-2	TGTGCCAGCTCACCACCGGACAGGGTTCGTGGCTACACCTTC	CASSPPDRVRGYTF
TRBV7-9	-	once	TRBJ1-1	TGTGCCAGCAGCTCACGATGGGACTTCGAAGCTTTCTTT	CASSSRWDFEAFF
TRBV29-1	TRBD2	-	TRBJ2-5	TGCAGCGTTAACCTAGCGGGGGTTAGGACCCAGTACTTC	CSVNLAGVRTQYF
TRBV4-1	-	few	TRBJ1-2	TGCGCCAGCAGCCCTGCCCTCCATACAACCAACTATGGCTACACCTTC	CASSPALHTTNYGYTF
TRBV11-2	-	-	TRBJ1-6	TGTGCCAGCAGCTTAGTCAGTTTCGTGCAGGACCTCCACTTT	CASSLVSFVQDLHF
TRBV5-1	TRBD2	-	TRBJ2-7	TGCGCCAGCAGCTTGGCCTTAGCGGGAGGCTACGAGCAGTACTTC	CASSLALAGGYEQYF
TRBV10-3	TRBD2	-	TRBJ2-1	TGTGCCATCAGTGAATCTAGCGGGAGCTATGAGCAGTTCTTC	CAISESSGSYEQFF
TRBV2	-	-	TRBJ2-6	TGTGCCAGTTCGGGGACTGGGGCCAACGTCCTGACTTTC	CASSGTGANVLTF
TRBV18	TRBD1	once	TRBJ1-2	TGTGCCAGCTCACCACTAGGACAGGGAGCTAACTATGGCTACACCTTC	CASSPLGQGANYGYTF